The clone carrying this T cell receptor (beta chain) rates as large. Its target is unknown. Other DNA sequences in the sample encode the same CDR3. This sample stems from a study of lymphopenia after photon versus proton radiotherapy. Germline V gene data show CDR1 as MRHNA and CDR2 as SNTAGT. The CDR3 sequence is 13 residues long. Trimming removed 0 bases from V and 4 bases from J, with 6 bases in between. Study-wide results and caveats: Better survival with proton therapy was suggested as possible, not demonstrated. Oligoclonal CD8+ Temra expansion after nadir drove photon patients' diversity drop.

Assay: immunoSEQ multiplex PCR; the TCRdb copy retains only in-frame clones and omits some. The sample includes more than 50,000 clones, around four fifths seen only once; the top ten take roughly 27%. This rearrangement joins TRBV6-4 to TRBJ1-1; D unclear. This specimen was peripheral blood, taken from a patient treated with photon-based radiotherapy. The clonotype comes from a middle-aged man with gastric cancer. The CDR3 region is CASSDSLSTEAFF. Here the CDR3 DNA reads TGTGCCAGCAGTGACTCCCTCTCCACTGAAGCTTTCTTT.